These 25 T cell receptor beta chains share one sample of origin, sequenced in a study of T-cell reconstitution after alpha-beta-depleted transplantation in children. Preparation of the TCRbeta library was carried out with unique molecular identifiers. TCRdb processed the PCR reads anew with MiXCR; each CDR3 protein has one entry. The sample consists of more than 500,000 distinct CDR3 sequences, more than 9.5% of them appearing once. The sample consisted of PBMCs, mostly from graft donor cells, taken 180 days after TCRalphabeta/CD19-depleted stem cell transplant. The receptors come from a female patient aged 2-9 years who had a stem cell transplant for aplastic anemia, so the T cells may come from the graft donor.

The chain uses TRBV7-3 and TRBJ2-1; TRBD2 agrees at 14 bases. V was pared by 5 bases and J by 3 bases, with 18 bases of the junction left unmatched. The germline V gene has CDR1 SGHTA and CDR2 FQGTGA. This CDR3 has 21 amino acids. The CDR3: CASSPKGSGLAGVEIYNEQFF. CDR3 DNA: TGTGCCAGCAGCCCCAAGGGGTCGGGACTAGCGGGAGTTGAGATCTACAATGAGCAGTTCTTC.

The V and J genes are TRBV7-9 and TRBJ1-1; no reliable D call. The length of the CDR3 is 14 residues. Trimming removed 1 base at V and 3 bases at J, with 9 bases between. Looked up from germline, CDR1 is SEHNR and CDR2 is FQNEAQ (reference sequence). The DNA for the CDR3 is TGTGCCAGCAGCTTAGAGATAGGGTACACTGAAGCTTTCTTT. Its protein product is CASSLEIGYTEAFF.

The CDR3 loop is CASSFMEGWQYF. The CDR3 nucleotides are TGTGCCAGCAGCTTCATGGAGGGGTGGCAGTACTTC. The rearrangement links TRBV7-8 to TRBJ2-7, with D perhaps matching TRBD2 (6 bases). The CDR3 is 12 residues long. Deletions cut 3 bases from V and 9 bases from J, with 12 bases between. Germline values: CDR1 SGHVS, CDR2 FQNEAQ.

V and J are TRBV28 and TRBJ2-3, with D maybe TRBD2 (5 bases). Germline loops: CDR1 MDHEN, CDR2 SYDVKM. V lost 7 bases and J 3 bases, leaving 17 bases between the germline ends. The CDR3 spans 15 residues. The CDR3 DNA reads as TGTGCCAGCACCTTCGAGGGATGGGGTACAGATACGCAGTATTTT. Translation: CASTFEGWGTDTQYF. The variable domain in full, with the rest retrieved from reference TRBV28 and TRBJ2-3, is DVKVTQSSRYLVKRTGEKVFLECVQDMDHENMFWYRQDPGLGLRLIYFSYDVKMKEKGDIPEGYSVSREKKERFSLILESASTNQTSMYLCASTFEGWGTDTQYFGPGTRLTVL.

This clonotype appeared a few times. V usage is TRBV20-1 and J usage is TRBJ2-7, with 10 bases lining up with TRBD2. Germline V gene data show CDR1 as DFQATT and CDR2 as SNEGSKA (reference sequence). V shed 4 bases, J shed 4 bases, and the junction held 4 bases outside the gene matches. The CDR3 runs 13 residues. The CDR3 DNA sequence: TGCAGTGCTAAAGCGGGAGGGCTTTACGAGCAGTACTTC. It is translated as CSAKAGGLYEQYF.

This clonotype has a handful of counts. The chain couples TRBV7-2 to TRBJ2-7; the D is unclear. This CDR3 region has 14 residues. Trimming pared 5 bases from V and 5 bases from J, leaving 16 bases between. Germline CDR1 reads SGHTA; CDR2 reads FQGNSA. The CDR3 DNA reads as TGTGCCAGCAGCCCGGGTGGAAGCTCGAACGAGCAGTACTTC. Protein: CASSPGGSSNEQYF.

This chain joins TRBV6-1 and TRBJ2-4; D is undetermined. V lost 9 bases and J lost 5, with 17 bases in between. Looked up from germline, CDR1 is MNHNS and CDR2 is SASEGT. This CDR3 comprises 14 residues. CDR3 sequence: CASTLAAQENIQYF. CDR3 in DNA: TGTGCCAGTACTCTGGCCGCTCAGGAAAACATTCAGTACTTC.

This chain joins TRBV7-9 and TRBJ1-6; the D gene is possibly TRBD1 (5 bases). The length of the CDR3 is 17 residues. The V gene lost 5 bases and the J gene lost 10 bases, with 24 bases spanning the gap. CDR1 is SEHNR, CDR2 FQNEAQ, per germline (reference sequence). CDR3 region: CASSPPSGTGWGSPLHF. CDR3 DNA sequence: TGTGCCAGCAGCCCCCCAAGCGGCACGGGCTGGGGGTCACCCCTCCACTTT. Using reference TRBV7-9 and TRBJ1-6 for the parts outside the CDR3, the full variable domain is DTGVSQNPRHKITKRGQNVTFRCDPISEHNRLYWYRQTLGQGPEFLTYFQNEAQLEKSRLLSDRFSAERPKGSFSTLEIQRTEQGDSAMYLCASSPPSGTGWGSPLHFGNGTRLTVT.

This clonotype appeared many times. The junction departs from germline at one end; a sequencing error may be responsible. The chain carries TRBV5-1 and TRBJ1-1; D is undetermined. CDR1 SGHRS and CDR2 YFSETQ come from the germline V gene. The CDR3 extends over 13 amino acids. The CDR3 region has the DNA TGTGCCAGCAGTTTAGAAGGGAACACTGAAGCTTTCTTT. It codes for CASSLEGNTEAFF. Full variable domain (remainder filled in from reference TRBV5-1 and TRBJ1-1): KAGVTQTPRYLIKTRGQQVTLSCSPISGHRSVSWYQQTPGQGLQFLFEYFSETQRNKGNFPGRFSGRQFSNSRSEMNVSTLELGDSALYLCASSLEGNTEAFFGQGTRLTVV.

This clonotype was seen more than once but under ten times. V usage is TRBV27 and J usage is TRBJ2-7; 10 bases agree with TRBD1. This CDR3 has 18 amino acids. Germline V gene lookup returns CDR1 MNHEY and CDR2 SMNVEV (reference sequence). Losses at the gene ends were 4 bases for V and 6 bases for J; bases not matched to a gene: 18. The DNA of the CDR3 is TGTGCCAGCAGTTCCCACCTCCAGGGACAGGGGAGATTCCGCGAGCAGTACTTC. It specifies CASSSHLQGQGRFREQYF.

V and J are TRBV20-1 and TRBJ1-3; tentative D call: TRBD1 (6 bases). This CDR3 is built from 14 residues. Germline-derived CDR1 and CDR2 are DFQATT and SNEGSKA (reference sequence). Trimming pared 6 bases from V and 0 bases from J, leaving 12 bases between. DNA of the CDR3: TGCAGTGCCCGGGACATCCACTCTGGAAACACCATATATTTT. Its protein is CSARDIHSGNTIYF.

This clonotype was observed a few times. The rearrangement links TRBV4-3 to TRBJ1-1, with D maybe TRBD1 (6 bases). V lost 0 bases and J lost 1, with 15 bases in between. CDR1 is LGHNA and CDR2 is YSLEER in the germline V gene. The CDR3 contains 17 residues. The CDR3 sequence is CASSQDRFWDTNTEAFF. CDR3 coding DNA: TGCGCCAGCAGCCAAGATCGATTCTGGGACACGAACACTGAAGCTTTCTTT.

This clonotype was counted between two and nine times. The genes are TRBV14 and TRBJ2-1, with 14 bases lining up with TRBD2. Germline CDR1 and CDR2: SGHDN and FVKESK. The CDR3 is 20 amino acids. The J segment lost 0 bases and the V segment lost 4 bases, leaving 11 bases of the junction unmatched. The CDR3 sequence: CASSLLGTSGSPGSYNEQFF. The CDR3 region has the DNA TGTGCCAGCAGCCTCCTGGGGACTAGCGGGAGCCCTGGCTCCTACAATGAGCAGTTCTTC.

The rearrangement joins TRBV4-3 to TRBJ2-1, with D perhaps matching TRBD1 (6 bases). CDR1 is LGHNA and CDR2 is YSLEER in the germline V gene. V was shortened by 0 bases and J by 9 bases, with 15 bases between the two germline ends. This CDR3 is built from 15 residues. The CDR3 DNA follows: TGCGCCAGCAGCCAAGACCCAGGGGATCGGGCTGAGCAGTTCTTC. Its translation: CASSQDPGDRAEQFF.

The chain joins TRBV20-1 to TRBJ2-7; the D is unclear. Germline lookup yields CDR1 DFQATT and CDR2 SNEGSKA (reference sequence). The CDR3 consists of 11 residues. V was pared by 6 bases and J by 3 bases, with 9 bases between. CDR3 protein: CSAQRHYEQYF. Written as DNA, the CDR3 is TGCAGTGCCCAGAGACACTACGAGCAGTACTTC.

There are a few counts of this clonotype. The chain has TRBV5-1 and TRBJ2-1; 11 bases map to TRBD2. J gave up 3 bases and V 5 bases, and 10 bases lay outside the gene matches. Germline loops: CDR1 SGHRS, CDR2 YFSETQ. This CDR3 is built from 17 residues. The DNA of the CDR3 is TGCGCCAGCAGGTCCACTAGCGGGGGAAGGGGCTACAATGAGCAGTTCTTC. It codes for CASRSTSGGRGYNEQFF.

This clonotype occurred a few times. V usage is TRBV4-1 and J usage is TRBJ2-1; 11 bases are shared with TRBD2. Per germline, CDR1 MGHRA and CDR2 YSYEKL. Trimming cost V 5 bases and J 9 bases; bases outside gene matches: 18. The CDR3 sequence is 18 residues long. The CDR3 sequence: CASSTDKNSGRALPEQFF. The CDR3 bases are TGCGCCAGCAGCACCGATAAGAATAGCGGGAGGGCTCTTCCTGAGCAGTTCTTC.

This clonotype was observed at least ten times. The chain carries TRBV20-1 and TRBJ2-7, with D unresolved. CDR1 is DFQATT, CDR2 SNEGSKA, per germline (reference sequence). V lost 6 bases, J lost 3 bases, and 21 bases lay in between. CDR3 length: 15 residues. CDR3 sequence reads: CSANRNSVAFYEQYF. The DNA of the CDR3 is TGCAGTGCCAACCGGAATTCGGTAGCTTTCTACGAGCAGTACTTC.

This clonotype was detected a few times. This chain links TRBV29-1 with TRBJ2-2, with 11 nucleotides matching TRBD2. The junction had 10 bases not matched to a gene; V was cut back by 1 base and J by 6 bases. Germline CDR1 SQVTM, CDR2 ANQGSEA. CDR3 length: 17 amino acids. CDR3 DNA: TGCAGCGTTGAAGGTTTAGCGGGAGGGCGGGCTGCCGGGGAGCTGTTTTTT. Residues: CSVEGLAGGRAAGELFF.

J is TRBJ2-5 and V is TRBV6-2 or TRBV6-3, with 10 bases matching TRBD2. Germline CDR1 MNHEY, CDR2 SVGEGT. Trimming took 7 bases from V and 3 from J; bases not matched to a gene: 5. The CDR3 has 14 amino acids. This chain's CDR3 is CASNPSGREETQYF. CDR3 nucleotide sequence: TGTGCCAGCAACCCAAGCGGGAGGGAAGAGACCCAGTACTTC.

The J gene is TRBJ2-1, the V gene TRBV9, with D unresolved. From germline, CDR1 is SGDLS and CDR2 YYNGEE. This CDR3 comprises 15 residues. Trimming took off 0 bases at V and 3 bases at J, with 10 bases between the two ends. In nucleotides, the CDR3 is TGTGCCAGCAGCGTAGATCCTAGGGACTACAATGAGCAGTTCTTC. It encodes CASSVDPRDYNEQFF. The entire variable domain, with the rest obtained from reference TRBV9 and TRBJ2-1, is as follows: DSGVTQTPKHLITATGQRVTLRCSPRSGDLSVYWYQQSLDQGLQFLIQYYNGEERAKGNILERFSAQQFPDLHSELNLSSLELGDSALYFCASSVDPRDYNEQFFGPGTRLTVL.

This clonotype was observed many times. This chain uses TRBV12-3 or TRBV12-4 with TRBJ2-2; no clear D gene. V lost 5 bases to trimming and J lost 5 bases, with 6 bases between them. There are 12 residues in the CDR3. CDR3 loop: CASSGRTGELFF. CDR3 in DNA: TGTGCCAGCAGTGGACGTACCGGGGAGCTGTTTTTT.

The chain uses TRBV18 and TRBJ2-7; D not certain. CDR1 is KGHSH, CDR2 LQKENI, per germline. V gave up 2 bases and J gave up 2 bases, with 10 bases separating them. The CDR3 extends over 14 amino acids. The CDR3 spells CASSPTRNTYEQYF. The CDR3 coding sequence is TGTGCCAGCTCACCAACCAGGAACACCTACGAGCAGTACTTC. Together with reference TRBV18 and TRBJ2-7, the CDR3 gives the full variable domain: NAGVMQNPRHLVRRRGQEARLRCSPMKGHSHVYWYRQLPEEGLKFMVYLQKENIIDESGMPKERFSAEFPKEGPSILRIQQVVRGDSAAYFCASSPTRNTYEQYFGPGTRLTVT.

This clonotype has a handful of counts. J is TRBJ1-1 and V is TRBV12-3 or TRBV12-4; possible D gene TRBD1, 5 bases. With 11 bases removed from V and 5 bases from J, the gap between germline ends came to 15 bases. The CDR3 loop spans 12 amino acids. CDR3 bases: TGTGCCCCCCGGAGGGGCGGAACTGAAGCTTTCTTT. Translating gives CAPRRGGTEAFF.

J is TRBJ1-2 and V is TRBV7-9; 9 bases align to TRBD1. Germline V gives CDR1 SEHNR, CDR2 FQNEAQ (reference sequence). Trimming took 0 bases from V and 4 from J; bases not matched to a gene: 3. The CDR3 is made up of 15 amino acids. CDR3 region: CASSLAGQGGYGYTF. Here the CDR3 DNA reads TGTGCCAGCAGCTTAGCGGGACAGGGAGGCTATGGCTACACCTTC.